The sequence of this T cell receptor beta chain was determined in a study of regulatory T cells in long-lasting Graves disease. Trimming took 6 bases from V and 7 from J; bases not matched to a gene: 5. Germline CDR1 MGHDK, CDR2 SYGVNS. The CDR3 has 15 amino acids. In building TCR beta libraries, iRepertoire HTBI primers were used together with Arm-PCR of CDR3 regions. From the multiplex PCR reads, TCRdb called clonotypes with MiXCR, one entry per CDR3 protein. The table records about 220,000 distinct CDR3 sequences, roughly a fifth of them present only once. With regard to this clonotype: A far bigger clonotype differs at one base, so this is likely a read error.

Described time point: newly diagnosed GD, antithyroid drugs for less than 3 months. From RNA extracted from PBMCs, the TCR library was made. Another study also made use of these data, one on T cells in Graves' hyperthyroidism and ophthalmopathy.

The sequence was collected from a woman in her twenties or thirties with Graves disease. This sample comprised peripheral blood mononuclear cells (PBMCs), obtained at new diagnosis, from a patient treated with antithyroid drugs. The V gene is TRBV25-1, the J gene TRBJ2-1; 14 bases align to TRBD2. The chain's CDR3 is CASRGLAGEWNEQFF. The CDR3 DNA follows: TGTGCCAGCAGGGGACTAGCGGGAGAATGGAATGAGCAGTTCTTC.